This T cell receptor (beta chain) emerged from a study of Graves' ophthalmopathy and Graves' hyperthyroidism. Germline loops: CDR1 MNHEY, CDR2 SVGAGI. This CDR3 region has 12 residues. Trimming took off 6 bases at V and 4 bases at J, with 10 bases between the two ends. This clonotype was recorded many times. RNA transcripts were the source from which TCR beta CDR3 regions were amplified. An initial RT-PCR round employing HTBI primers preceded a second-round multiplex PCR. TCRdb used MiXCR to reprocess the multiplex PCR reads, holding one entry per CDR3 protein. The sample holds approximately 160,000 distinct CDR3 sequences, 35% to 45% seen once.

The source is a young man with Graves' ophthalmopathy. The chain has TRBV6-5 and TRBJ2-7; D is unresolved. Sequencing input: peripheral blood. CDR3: CASSQMGYEQYF. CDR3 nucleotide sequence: TGTGCCAGCAGCCAGATGGGGTACGAGCAGTACTTC.